Shown below are 12 T cell receptor beta chains from a single sample sequenced in a study of beta chain features in type 1 diabetes (dated by TCRdb to the late 2010s). To prepare the library, the immunoSEQ multiplex PCR assay was applied. The entire amount of isolated RNA was reverse transcribed using the High Capacity cDNA Reverse Transcription Kit, so the sequenced TCRB transcripts were expressed ones. TCRdb retrieved this table from immuneACCESS and kept in-frame rearrangements only. Not all clones are present; in checked studies, unresolved V genes account for under half, and no reason is known for the remainder. In this sample the table shows 250,000 to 350,000 clones, about 14% of which occur a single time. 6.7% of the sample is in the top ten clones. Sequenced material: central memory CD4+ T cells from blood. Receptors originate from a man aged 25 to 40 in good health.

For the CDR3, the DNA is TGCGCCAGCAGCCAAGGTGGGGGGGGCAGGAAGAATCAGCCCCAGCATTTT. It yields the protein CASSQGGGGRKNQPQHF. The chain couples TRBV4-1 to TRBJ1-5; a possible D gene is TRBD1 (6 bases). CDR3 length equals 17 residues. Trimming took 1 base from V and 4 from J, leaving 17 bases between them. Germline V gene sequence: CDR1 MGHRA, CDR2 YSYEKL.

The chain has TRBV7-9 and TRBJ1-1; D uncertain. The length of the CDR3 is 13 residues. The germline V gene encodes CDR1 SEHNR and CDR2 FQNEAQ (reference sequence). V lost 7 bases to trimming and J lost 2 bases, with 11 bases between them. The CDR3 loop reads CASNNDGNTEAFF. The CDR3 DNA is TGTGCCAGCAACAATGACGGTAACACTGAAGCTTTCTTT.

This clone has just a few counts. The gene calls are TRBV5-1 and TRBJ2-2; TRBD2 matches at 11 bases. The CDR3 has 18 residues. J was trimmed by 6 bases and V by 2 bases; bases with no gene match: 12. Looked up from germline, CDR1 is SGHRS and CDR2 is YFSETQ. DNA of the CDR3: TGCGCCAGCAGCTTCACTCCCATAGCGGGAGGGATGGCCGGGGAGCTGTTTTTT. Translation: CASSFTPIAGGMAGELFF. The complete variable domain, with remaining parts taken from reference TRBV5-1 and TRBJ2-2, reads KAGVTQTPRYLIKTRGQQVTLSCSPISGHRSVSWYQQTPGQGLQFLFEYFSETQRNKGNFPGRFSGRQFSNSRSEMNVSTLELGDSALYLCASSFTPIAGGMAGELFFGEGSRLTVL.

The table lists this clone with a few counts. This chain uses TRBV6-5 with TRBJ2-4; D uncertain. The germline V and J ends were trimmed by 2 bases and 0 bases, with 8 bases remaining between them. The CDR3 length is 15 residues. Germline lookup yields CDR1 MNHEY and CDR2 SVGAGI. The CDR3 sequence is CASSYPGSAKNIQYF. In DNA form, the CDR3 reads TGTGCCAGCAGTTACCCAGGATCAGCCAAAAACATTCAGTACTTC.

The chain combines TRBV18 with TRBJ1-1, with 8 nucleotides matching TRBD1. The CDR3 length is 16 residues. Germline V gene data show CDR1 as KGHSH and CDR2 as LQKENI. The junction had 7 bases not matched to a gene; V was cut back by 3 bases and J by 1 base. The CDR3 sequence: CASSPQFTGGNTEAFF. DNA for the CDR3: TGTGCCAGCTCACCTCAGTTTACAGGGGGGAACACTGAAGCTTTCTTT. Drawing the rest from reference TRBV18 and TRBJ1-1, the complete variable domain is NAGVMQNPRHLVRRRGQEARLRCSPMKGHSHVYWYRQLPEEGLKFMVYLQKENIIDESGMPKERFSAEFPKEGPSILRIQQVVRGDSAAYFCASSPQFTGGNTEAFFGQGTRLTVV.

This clone was seen a few times. The V and J genes are TRBV11-2 and TRBJ1-5; D gene unclear. The CDR3 is made up of 15 amino acids. CDR1 is SGHAT and CDR2 is FQNNGV in the germline V gene. Trimming removed 1 base from V and 0 bases from J, with 7 bases in between. CDR3 protein: CASSLGGNSNQPQHF. The CDR3, as DNA: TGTGCCAGCAGCTTAGGCGGGAATAGCAATCAGCCCCAGCATTTT. Supplemented by reference TRBV11-2 and TRBJ1-5, the full variable domain reads EAGVAQSPRYKIIEKRQSVAFWCNPISGHATLYWYQQILGQGPKLLIQFQNNGVVDDSQLPKDRFSAERLKGVDSTLKIQPAKLEDSAVYLCASSLGGNSNQPQHFGDGTRLSIL.

This chain links TRBV7-2 with TRBJ2-2; D unclear. CDR3 length: 14 amino acids. Germline V lookup: CDR1 SGHTA, CDR2 FQGNSA. The V end was cut by 4 bases, the J end by 4 bases, with 10 bases between. CDR3: CASSSTGLTGELFF. CDR3 in DNA: TGTGCCAGCAGCTCGACCGGGCTCACCGGGGAGCTGTTTTTT.

This clone was seen more than once but under ten times. V and J are TRBV19 and TRBJ1-1; TRBD1 might be the D (6 bases). The V end was cut by 4 bases, the J end by 0 bases, with 9 bases between. In germline, CDR1 is LNHDA, CDR2 SQIVND (reference sequence). This CDR3 contains 14 residues. For the CDR3, the DNA is TGTGCCAGTAGTAACCCAGGGGTGAACACTGAAGCTTTCTTT. It specifies CASSNPGVNTEAFF.

V and J are TRBV4-1 and TRBJ1-4; the D gene is possibly TRBD1 (5 bases). CDR3 length: 15 amino acids. The germline CDR1 and CDR2 sequences are MGHRA and YSYEKL. The V end lost 1 base, the J end lost 7 bases, and 13 bases lay between the germline ends. CDR3 nucleotides: TGCGCCAGCAGCCAAGGAAGCGGGGGGATTGAAAAACTGTTTTTT. As protein: CASSQGSGGIEKLFF.

This clone came up a few times. The genes are TRBV5-4 and TRBJ2-3; 9 nucleotides agree with TRBD2. V gave up 0 bases and J gave up 8 bases; unmatched junction bases: 16. The CDR3 contains 18 residues. The germline gives CDR1 SGHNT, CDR2 YYREEE (reference sequence). The CDR3 loop reads CASSLDPSGKIGAGTQYF. In DNA, the CDR3 is TGTGCCAGCAGCTTGGATCCTAGCGGGAAAATAGGAGCTGGTACGCAGTATTTT. Supplemented by reference TRBV5-4 and TRBJ2-3, the full variable domain reads ETGVTQSPTHLIKTRGQQVTLRCSSQSGHNTVSWYQQALGQGPQFIFQYYREEENGRGNFPPRFSGLQFPNYSSELNVNALELDDSALYLCASSLDPSGKIGAGTQYFGPGTRLTVL.

This clone has more than one count but fewer than ten. DNA for the CDR3: TGTGCCAGCTCACCCGGCGGAGGTAAAAACATTCAGTACTTC. Translation gives CASSPGGGKNIQYF. The chain links TRBV18 to TRBJ2-4, with D maybe TRBD2 (5 bases). Deletions cut 3 bases from V and 4 bases from J, with 10 bases between. The CDR3 is 14 amino acids. Germline CDR1 is KGHSH and CDR2 is LQKENI.

The chain carries TRBV6-1 and TRBJ2-5; TRBD1 matches 10 bases. The CDR3 totals 15 residues. J was trimmed by 4 bases and V by 5 bases; bases with no gene match: 7. In germline, CDR1 is MNHNS, CDR2 SASEGT. This chain's CDR3 is CASSFGGQGRETQYF. Written as DNA, the CDR3 is TGTGCCAGCAGTTTTGGGGGACAGGGGAGAGAGACCCAGTACTTC.